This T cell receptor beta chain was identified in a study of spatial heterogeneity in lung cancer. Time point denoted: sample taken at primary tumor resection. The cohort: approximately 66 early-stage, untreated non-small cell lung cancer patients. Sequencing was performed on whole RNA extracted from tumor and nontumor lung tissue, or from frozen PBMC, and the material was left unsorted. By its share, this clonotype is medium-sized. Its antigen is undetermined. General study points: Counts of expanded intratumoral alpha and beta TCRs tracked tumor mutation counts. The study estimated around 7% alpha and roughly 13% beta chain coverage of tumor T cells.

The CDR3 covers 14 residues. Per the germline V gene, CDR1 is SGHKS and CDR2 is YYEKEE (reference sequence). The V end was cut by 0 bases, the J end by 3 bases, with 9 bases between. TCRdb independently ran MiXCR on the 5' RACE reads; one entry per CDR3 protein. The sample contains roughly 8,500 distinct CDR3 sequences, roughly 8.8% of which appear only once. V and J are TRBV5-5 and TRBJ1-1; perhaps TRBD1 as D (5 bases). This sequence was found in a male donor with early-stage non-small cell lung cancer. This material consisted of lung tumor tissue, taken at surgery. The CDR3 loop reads CASSLGDGYTEAFF. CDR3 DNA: TGTGCCAGCAGCTTGGGGGACGGTTACACTGAAGCTTTCTTT.